Sequencing of this T cell receptor (beta chain) was carried out in a study of T-cell reconstitution after alpha-beta-depleted transplantation in children. Researchers prepared the TCRbeta library using unique molecular identifiers, the study reports. A single record per CDR3 protein comes from TCRdb applying MiXCR to the PCR reads. The table lists about a million distinct CDR3 sequences, around 30% of them singletons. There are 16 residues in the CDR3. Germline-derived CDR1 and CDR2 are WSHSY and SAAADI. V was pared by 5 bases and J by 1 base, with 9 bases of the junction left unmatched. The sample was PBMCs, mostly from graft donor cells, taken 360 days after TCRalphabeta/CD19-depleted stem cell transplant. This receptor was taken from a boy in the first two years of life who had a stem cell transplant for SCID, so the T cells may come from the graft donor. V gene TRBV10-2 combines with J gene TRBJ2-7; the match to TRBD1 covers 9 bases. The CDR3 DNA is TGCGCCAGCAGTACTCTTGGACAGGGGCGTTCCTACGAGCAGTACTTC. Translated: CASSTLGQGRSYEQYF.